This T cell receptor beta chain was captured in a study of CD8 T cells in ankylosing spondylitis. The study, taken as a whole, reports: Ankylosing spondylitis blood appeared to be characterized by a TCR beta motif of 8 or 9 highly homologous variants. In ankylosing spondylitis patients, matched synovial fluid reportedly showed significant enrichment of disease-linked clones.

This clonotype was seen many times. No antigen is known for it. Each CDR3 protein is one row after TCRdb ran MiXCR on the 5' RACE reads. The sample lists 700,000 to 850,000 distinct CDR3 sequences; approximately 12% were seen once. The TCR sequence derives from a male donor with ankylosing spondylitis. The specimen was blood, either unsorted or a sorted T cell fraction (not recorded which).

In DNA, the CDR3 is TGCGCCAGCAGCAGCCACAACCAAGAGACCCAGTACTTC. Translated, it gives CASSSHNQETQYF. The chain is built from TRBV5-1 and TRBJ2-5, with D unclear. The CDR3 sequence is 13 residues long. CDR1 SGHRS and CDR2 YFSETQ come from the germline V gene. The V end lost 4 bases, the J end lost 0 bases, and 7 bases lay between the germline ends. Using reference TRBV5-1 and TRBJ2-5 for the parts outside the CDR3, the full variable domain is KAGVTQTPRYLIKTRGQQVTLSCSPISGHRSVSWYQQTPGQGLQFLFEYFSETQRNKGNFPGRFSGRQFSNSRSEMNVSTLELGDSALYLCASSSHNQETQYFGPGTRLLVL.